This passage covers 7 T cell receptor beta chains from one sample sequenced in a study of cytomegalovirus exposure and HLA in healthy donors. PCR employed 60 Vbeta and 13 Jbeta primers. Profiled with immunoSEQ multiplex PCR; TCRdb holds only in-frame clones, not every one. The sample lists around 200,000 clones, roughly 82% occurring once. The sample comprised PBMCs. The receptors were sampled from a middle-aged man in good health and CMV-seropositive.

V and J are TRBV4-1 and TRBJ2-5; 8 bases line up with TRBD2. Germline assignment: CDR1 MGHRA and CDR2 YSYEKL. Trimming removed 5 bases from V and 0 bases from J; junction bases left unmatched: 5. The CDR3 has 15 amino acids. CDR3 in DNA: TGCGCCAGCAGCTCGGGACTAGGGTACCAAGAGACCCAGTACTTC. Translating it yields CASSSGLGYQETQYF.

The chain is built from TRBV5-4 and TRBJ2-3; 10 bases match TRBD2. The J segment lost 4 bases and the V segment lost 2 bases, leaving 13 bases of the junction unmatched. Germline V gives CDR1 SGHNT, CDR2 YYREEE (reference sequence). The CDR3 length is 18 residues. CDR3 residues: CASSFDPGASGSPDTQYF. The CDR3 DNA reads as TGTGCCAGCAGCTTCGATCCTGGGGCTAGCGGGAGCCCAGATACGCAGTATTTT.

The chain is built from TRBV2 and TRBJ1-4; 8 positions agree with TRBD1. The CDR3 loop spans 12 amino acids. Germline trimming cut 8 bases from V and 8 bases from J; bases unmatched to any gene: 4. CDR1 is SNHLY and CDR2 is FYNNEI in the germline V gene. The CDR3 DNA is TGTGCCAGCTGCCGGGACAGGGAAAAACTGTTTTTT. Translating gives CASCRDREKLFF.

Only one count was recorded for this clone. This chain uses TRBV7-9 with TRBJ1-4; TRBD1 aligns across 10 bases. Germline CDR1 reads SEHNR; CDR2 reads FQNEAQ (reference sequence). This CDR3 is built from 14 residues. Trimming at V came to 6 bases and at J to 5 bases, leaving 3 bases not matched to a gene. The chain's CDR3 is CASRKGQGNEKLFF. The CDR3 DNA is TGTGCCAGCAGAAAGGGACAGGGGAATGAAAAACTGTTTTTT.

This clone has only a few counts. The chain joins TRBV7-2 to TRBJ1-5; 8 bases are shared with TRBD1. Germline assignment: CDR1 SGHTA and CDR2 FQGNSA. CDR3 length: 14 residues. Unmatched junction bases numbered 6, after V lost 5 bases and J lost 6 bases. The CDR3 reads CASSPDRATQPQHF. Here the CDR3 DNA reads TGTGCCAGCAGCCCGGACAGGGCGACTCAGCCCCAGCATTTT.

The chain has TRBV27 and TRBJ2-7, with 11 bases matching TRBD2. Germline lookup yields CDR1 MNHEY and CDR2 SMNVEV (reference sequence). V trimming: 6 bases; J trimming: 6 bases; junction bases outside the gene matches: 7. CDR3 length equals 14 residues. The DNA for the CDR3 is TGTGCCAGCAGGGGGACTAGCGGCCTGGCCGAGCAGTACTTC. The encoded protein is CASRGTSGLAEQYF.

V usage is TRBV11-2 and J usage is TRBJ1-2; D remains ambiguous. Trimming removed 4 bases at V and 5 bases at J, with 8 bases between. The CDR3 runs 12 residues. CDR1 is SGHAT and CDR2 is FQNNGV in the germline V gene. As DNA, the CDR3 is TGTGCCAGCAGCTCCGGGGAGTATGGCTACACCTTC. Translation gives CASSSGEYGYTF.